What follows describes a single T cell receptor (beta chain). The target antigen is unknown. Primers: 60 Vbeta forward and 13 Jbeta reverse. The data were produced by immunoSEQ multiplex PCR, yet TCRdb's version contains in-frame clones alone and is incomplete. The data hold some 180,000 clones, with roughly 85% observed a single time. This entry is derived from a study of cytomegalovirus exposure and HLA in healthy donors. Regarding the study as a whole: Reportedly, cytomegalovirus status was diagnosed with high sensitivity and specificity.

Germline V CDR1 and CDR2: MDHEN, SYDVKM. J lost 0 bases, V lost 4 bases, and 3 bases had no gene match. The CDR3 has 15 residues. This receptor was taken from a woman aged 45-65 years in good health and CMV-seronegative. Sequences were obtained from PBMCs. This rearrangement joins TRBV28 to TRBJ2-3, with 8 bases matching TRBD1. CDR3 sequence reads: CASSYRDRSTDTQYF. CDR3 in DNA: TGTGCCAGCAGTTATCGGGACAGGAGCACAGATACGCAGTATTTT.